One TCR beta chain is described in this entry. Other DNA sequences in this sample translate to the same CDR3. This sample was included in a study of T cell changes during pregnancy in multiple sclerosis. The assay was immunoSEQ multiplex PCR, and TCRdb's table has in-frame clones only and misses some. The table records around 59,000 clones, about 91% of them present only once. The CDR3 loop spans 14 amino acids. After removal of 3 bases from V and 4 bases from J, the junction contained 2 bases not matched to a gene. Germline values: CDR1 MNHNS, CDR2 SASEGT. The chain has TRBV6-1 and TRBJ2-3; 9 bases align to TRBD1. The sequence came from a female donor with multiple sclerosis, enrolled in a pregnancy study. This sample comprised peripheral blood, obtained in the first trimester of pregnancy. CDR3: CASSEGQGADTQYF. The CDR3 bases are TGTGCCAGCAGTGAGGGACAGGGAGCAGATACGCAGTATTTT.